The clone carrying this TCR beta chain was seen ten or more times. Trimming pared 7 bases from V and 4 bases from J, leaving 7 bases between. The CDR3 length is 11 residues. The germline gives CDR1 SNHLY, CDR2 FYNNEI. This sample was included in a study of T cells in Graves' hyperthyroidism and ophthalmopathy. Study as a whole: Peripheral blood draws took place at initial diagnosis, ahead of any treatment.

There were TCR beta CDR3 regions amplified from RNA transcripts. The study used the HTBI primer set for a first-round RT-PCR of the TCR CDR3. In TCRdb, the multiplex PCR reads were re-called with MiXCR into one record per CDR3 protein. The sample lists 500,000 to 550,000 distinct CDR3 sequences, under 25% occurring once. This sequence joins TRBV2 and TRBJ1-2; D is unclear. The sequenced sample consisted of blood. The source is a man aged 18 to 29 with Graves' hyperthyroidism. DNA for the CDR3: TGTGCCAGCACGGCAGCCTATGGCTACACCTTC. Translating it yields CASTAAYGYTF.